The clone carrying this T cell receptor (beta chain) was counted only a few times. The antigen remains unidentified. Trimming pared 0 bases from V and 5 bases from J, leaving 9 bases between. The CDR3 has 14 residues. CDR1 is SGHRS, CDR2 YFSETQ, per germline. The data derive from a study of blood T cells in healthy people across ages. A second PCR, run for about 6 to 12 cycles, used a sample-barcoded 5' primer plus a J-beta primer mix. TCRdb reprocessed the 5' RACE reads with MiXCR, giving one entry per CDR3 protein. The data hold roughly 800,000 distinct CDR3 sequences, with 58% observed a single time. General study findings and limits: Naive T cell percentage showed a strong correlation with TCR beta diversity. The CMV status of each donor remained undetermined, and this could have confounded shifts in expanded clonotypes. Per million T cells, the diversity of TCR beta decreased roughly linearly as age advanced.

This TCR was recovered from a man aged 30 to 39 in good health. Sequencing was done on a sample of blood. The rearrangement links TRBV5-1 to TRBJ2-1, with a tentative D call TRBD1 (5 bases). This chain's CDR3 is CASSLGQPHNEQFF. The CDR3 DNA follows: TGCGCCAGCAGCTTGGGACAGCCCCACAATGAGCAGTTCTTC.